The 24 T cell receptor beta chains below were found in one sample sequenced in a study of blood T cell repertoires in COVID-19. Measured with immunoSEQ multiplex PCR; TCRdb has only the in-frame clones, and not every one. The sample carries fewer than 350,000 clones, around 90% recorded once. The source material was PBMCs or T cells enriched from blood (not recorded which). The origin of the receptors is a woman aged 25-40 years who had recovered from COVID-19.

The rearrangement uses TRBV7-6 and TRBJ1-1; TRBD1 is a possible D gene (6 bases). Germline loops: CDR1 SGHVS, CDR2 FNYEAQ. CDR3 length equals 14 residues. V lost 1 base and J lost 0, with 6 bases in between. The CDR3 here is CASSLGGLNTEAFF. In nucleotides, the CDR3 is TGTGCCAGCAGCTTAGGGGGGCTGAACACTGAAGCTTTCTTT.

The rearrangement uses TRBV9 and TRBJ2-3; no clear D. The CDR3 consists of 14 residues. The germline V gene encodes CDR1 SGDLS and CDR2 YYNGEE. Trimming took off 0 bases at V and 6 bases at J, with 11 bases between the two ends. The CDR3 DNA follows: TGTGCCAGCAGCGTAGACGTAAGTGCGGATACGCAGTATTTT. This gives the protein CASSVDVSADTQYF.

The rearrangement links TRBV28 to TRBJ1-6, with 8 bases aligning to TRBD1. Germline V gene data show CDR1 as MDHEN and CDR2 as SYDVKM. V trimming: 2 bases; J trimming: 6 bases; junction bases outside the gene matches: 6. The CDR3 consists of 16 residues. This CDR3 reads CASSLRGQGANSPLHF. DNA of the CDR3: TGTGCCAGCAGTTTAAGAGGGCAGGGGGCTAATTCACCCCTCCACTTT.

The genes are TRBV7-3 and TRBJ1-2; no definite D call. Germline-derived CDR1 and CDR2 are SGHTA and FQGTGA. This CDR3 has 13 amino acids. Trimming took off 3 bases at V and 8 bases at J, with 13 bases between the two ends. CDR3 in amino acids: CASSLGGGLGYTF. In nucleotides, the CDR3 is TGTGCCAGCAGCTTGGGTGGAGGTTTGGGCTACACCTTC.

This sequence joins TRBV7-9 and TRBJ1-5, with D perhaps matching TRBD1 (6 bases). In germline, CDR1 is SEHNR, CDR2 FQNEAQ (reference sequence). This CDR3 spans 17 amino acids. The ends were cut back, 5 bases at V and 3 bases at J, with 20 bases in the middle. DNA of the CDR3: TGTGCCAGCAGCGGGACCCGGGACACGGATTTCAATCAGCCCCAGCATTTT. This translates into CASSGTRDTDFNQPQHF.

The gene calls are TRBV6-7 and TRBJ1-5; 8 positions agree with TRBD1. TRBV6-7 is an ORF, and what it does is uncertain. J gave up 2 bases and V 4 bases, and 19 bases lay outside the gene matches. The CDR3 loop spans 20 amino acids. The DNA of the CDR3 is TGTGCCAGCAGTTCCCCCCCGACAGGGGACCATGATGGCGGCAATCAGCCCCAGCATTTT. As protein: CASSSPPTGDHDGGNQPQHF.

This chain links TRBV7-6 with TRBJ1-2, with TRBD1 identical over 8 bases. Trimming at V came to 5 bases and at J to 8 bases, leaving 4 bases not matched to a gene. CDR1 is SGHVS and CDR2 is FNYEAQ in the germline V gene. CDR3 length: 12 amino acids. CDR3 sequence reads: CASSAGGGGYTF. The CDR3 bases are TGTGCCAGCAGCGCAGGGGGCGGAGGCTACACCTTC. Variable domain in full (rest from reference TRBV7-6 and TRBJ1-2): GAGVSQSPRYKVTKRGQDVALRCDPISGHVSLYWYRQALGQGPEFLTYFNYEAQQDKSGLPNDRFSAERPEGSISTLTIQRTEQRDSAMYRCASSAGGGGYTFGSGTRLTVV.

The rearrangement joins TRBV19 to TRBJ1-1; D is perhaps TRBD1 (5 bases). V gave up 7 bases and J gave up 1 base, with 19 bases separating them. This CDR3 is built from 16 residues. CDR1 LNHDA and CDR2 SQIVND come from the germline V gene (reference sequence). CDR3: CASTTLRGTRNTEAFF. The CDR3 coding sequence is TGTGCCAGTACTACACTTCGAGGGACTCGGAACACTGAAGCTTTCTTT. The full variable domain, with the rest looked up from reference TRBV19 and TRBJ1-1, is DGGITQSPKYLFRKEGQNVTLSCEQNLNHDAMYWYRQDPGQGLRLIYYSQIVNDFQKGDIAEGYSVSREKKESFPLTVTSAQKNPTAFYLCASTTLRGTRNTEAFFGQGTRLTVV.

Only one count was recorded for this clone. The genes are TRBV28 and TRBJ2-7; tentative D call: TRBD2 (6 bases). The germline V gene has CDR1 MDHEN and CDR2 SYDVKM. The CDR3 runs 14 residues. V lost 1 base, J lost 3 bases, and 10 bases lay in between. The CDR3 sequence is CASSLLAGFYEQYF. CDR3 nucleotide sequence: TGTGCCAGCAGTTTATTGGCGGGATTCTACGAGCAGTACTTC. The whole variable domain, remainder taken from reference TRBV28 and TRBJ2-7, is DVKVTQSSRYLVKRTGEKVFLECVQDMDHENMFWYRQDPGLGLRLIYFSYDVKMKEKGDIPEGYSVSREKKERFSLILESASTNQTSMYLCASSLLAGFYEQYFGPGTRLTVT.

This clone was seen only once. The chain is built from TRBV24-1 and TRBJ2-7; D might be TRBD2 (6 bases). Germline CDR1 is KGHDR and CDR2 is SFDVKD. The CDR3 covers 22 residues. Trimming removed 5 bases from V and 2 bases from J, with 36 bases in between. The CDR3 loop reads CATSAQFPNPDHGGGPTYEQYF. In DNA, the CDR3 is TGTGCCACCAGTGCCCAATTCCCTAACCCGGACCACGGGGGAGGTCCTACCTACGAGCAGTACTTC.

This clone was observed once. The V call is TRBV7-8, the J call TRBJ2-3; no clear D. Between the trimmed V and J ends, which lost 5 bases and 6 bases, there was a span of 6 bases. CDR3 length equals 11 residues. In germline, CDR1 is SGHVS, CDR2 FQNEAQ. CDR3 nucleotide sequence: TGTGCCAGCAGCCCCCGGGATACGCAGTATTTT. Residues: CASSPRDTQYF.

This sequence joins TRBV28 and TRBJ2-1, with TRBD2 matching 16 bases. Germline V gene data show CDR1 as MDHEN and CDR2 as SYDVKM. The CDR3 contains 18 residues. V was pared by 6 bases and J by 12 bases, with 17 bases of the junction left unmatched. The CDR3: CASSGTSGREPRLEGQFF. The CDR3 DNA sequence: TGTGCCAGCAGCGGGACTAGCGGGAGGGAGCCCCGGTTGGAAGGGCAGTTCTTC.

On this clone itself: One end of the junction is discordant with germline, which a read error may explain. J is TRBJ1-1 and V is TRBV12-3 or TRBV12-4; perhaps TRBD1 as D (5 bases). CDR3 size: 12 residues. The CDR3 DNA reads as TGTGCCAGCAGTTCGCCCATGGGACTGATACACTTT. Amino acid sequence: CASSSPMGLIHF.

V is TRBV30 and J is TRBJ1-2; D is uncertain. The CDR3 consists of 16 residues. The V end was cut by 0 bases, the J end by 0 bases, with 14 bases between. Germline V lookup: CDR1 GTSNPN, CDR2 SVGIG (reference sequence). The CDR3 region is CAWSVFSGGTNYGYTF. The CDR3 coding sequence is TGTGCCTGGAGTGTGTTCTCAGGAGGGACTAACTATGGCTACACCTTC.

V usage is TRBV2 and J usage is TRBJ2-3; 8 nucleotides line up with TRBD2. Germline trimming cut 6 bases from V and 3 bases from J; bases unmatched to any gene: 8. The CDR3 has 15 amino acids. Germline-derived CDR1 and CDR2 are SNHLY and FYNNEI. For the CDR3, the DNA is TGTGCCAGCAGGAGGCTTAGCGGGACTACAGATACGCAGTATTTT. It yields the protein CASRRLSGTTDTQYF.

CDR3 in amino acids: CASIAGWNYGYTF. CDR3 DNA: TGTGCCAGCATCGCAGGGTGGAACTATGGCTACACCTTC. The V call is TRBV7-2, the J call TRBJ1-2; TRBD1 is a possible D gene (5 bases). Germline V CDR1 and CDR2: SGHTA, FQGNSA. This CDR3 is built from 13 residues. The V end was cut by 7 bases, the J end by 2 bases, with 11 bases between.

This clone was seen at least ten times. This rearrangement joins TRBV7-8 to TRBJ1-1, with TRBD1 identical over 11 bases. Trimming removed 5 bases from V and 5 bases from J; junction bases left unmatched: 4. CDR3 length: 14 amino acids. Germline V gene data show CDR1 as SGHVS and CDR2 as FQNEAQ. The CDR3 nucleotides are TGTGCCAGCAGCCCGGACAGGGGGCATACTGAAGCTTTCTTT. Protein product: CASSPDRGHTEAFF.

V and J are TRBV5-1 and TRBJ1-4, with D possibly matching TRBD1 (6 bases). V shed 0 bases and J shed 3 bases, with 9 bases lying between them. The CDR3 runs 15 residues. Per germline, CDR1 SGHRS and CDR2 YFSETQ. This chain's CDR3 is CASSLVGGPNEKLFF. The CDR3 DNA reads as TGCGCCAGCAGCTTGGTGGGGGGGCCTAATGAAAAACTGTTTTTT.

V is TRBV15 and J is TRBJ1-5; 7 bases agree with TRBD1. V lost 8 bases to trimming and J lost 0 bases; unmatched junction nucleotides: 10. Germline assignment: CDR1 LNHNV and CDR2 YYDKDF (reference sequence). This CDR3 has 16 residues. CDR3 sequence (DNA): TGTGCCACCTCCCGGGACAGTTTTCTTAGCAATCAGCCCCAGCATTTT. It codes for CATSRDSFLSNQPQHF.

The chain employs TRBV27 and TRBJ2-3; the match to TRBD2 covers 7 bases. Germline V gene lookup returns CDR1 MNHEY and CDR2 SMNVEV (reference sequence). The CDR3 has 14 amino acids. J was trimmed by 13 bases and V by 1 base; bases with no gene match: 11. The CDR3 loop reads CASSLFGEEGLKYF. CDR3 coding DNA: TGTGCCAGCAGTTTATTCGGGGAGGAGGGACTAAAGTATTTT.

The chain links TRBV27 to TRBJ2-5; 8 nucleotides line up with TRBD1. The germline V gene encodes CDR1 MNHEY and CDR2 SMNVEV (reference sequence). V gave up 3 bases and J gave up 0 bases; unmatched junction bases: 6. This CDR3 contains 16 residues. For the CDR3, the DNA is TGTGCCAGCAGTTTCTGGTCAGGGGGCAACCAAGAGACCCAGTACTTC. Translating it yields CASSFWSGGNQETQYF.

In this sample, this clone turned up a few times. This chain uses TRBV6-5 with TRBJ1-3; D is unresolved. Germline assignment: CDR1 MNHEY and CDR2 SVGAGI. Trimming pared 5 bases from V and 0 bases from J, leaving 11 bases between. This CDR3 has 15 amino acids. The CDR3 nucleotides are TGTGCCAGCAGTCAGCAGCCTAGCTCTGGAAACACCATATATTTT. Its translation is CASSQQPSSGNTIYF.

J is TRBJ1-1 and V is TRBV19; possibly TRBD1 for D (5 bases). Trimming left V 3 bases short and J 1 base short, with 12 bases between. The CDR3 loop spans 15 amino acids. Germline V gene data show CDR1 as LNHDA and CDR2 as SQIVND (reference sequence). The CDR3 protein is CASSMPGGKNTEAFF. CDR3 in DNA: TGTGCCAGTAGTATGCCGGGGGGAAAGAACACTGAAGCTTTCTTT.

The rearrangement uses TRBV28 and TRBJ2-3, with D possibly TRBD2 on 6 matching bases. Trimming pared 2 bases from V and 11 bases from J, leaving 14 bases between. This CDR3 is built from 13 residues. Germline values: CDR1 MDHEN, CDR2 SYDVKM. The CDR3 bases are TGTGCCAGCAGTTTAGATGCCGGCGGGAAGCAGTATTTT. Its translation is CASSLDAGGKQYF.